A single sample gave rise to the 3 T cell receptor beta chains below, sequenced in a study of blood T cell repertoires in COVID-19. Sequencing used immunoSEQ multiplex PCR; TCRdb keeps in-frame clones, though not all of them. The repertoire holds 200,000 to 300,000 clones, with approximately 86% as singletons. Source material: peripheral blood. These receptors were taken from a man aged 30 to 39 with active or convalescent COVID-19.

This sequence joins TRBV30 and TRBJ1-4, with D unclear. CDR1 is GTSNPN and CDR2 is SVGIG in the germline V gene (reference sequence). The V end was cut by 3 bases, the J end by 4 bases, with 12 bases between. The CDR3 covers 14 residues. CDR3 sequence: CAWRADHYNEKLFF. The CDR3 DNA is TGTGCCTGGAGAGCTGACCACTATAATGAAAAACTGTTTTTT. The entire variable domain, with the rest obtained from reference TRBV30 and TRBJ1-4, is as follows: SQTIHQWPATLVQPVGSPLSLECTVEGTSNPNLYWYRQAAGRGLQLLFYSVGIGQISSEVPQNLSASRPQDRQFILSSKKLLLSDSGFYLCAWRADHYNEKLFFGSGTQLSVL.

Here the CDR3 reads CASSPGISSGDTDTQYF. CDR3 nucleotides: TGTGCCAGCTCCCCGGGGATTTCTAGCGGAGACACAGATACGCAGTATTTT. The chain employs TRBV18 and TRBJ2-3, with 7 bases fitting TRBD2. The CDR3 has 17 residues. The V gene's germline CDR1 is KGHSH and CDR2 LQKENI. The V gene end was trimmed by 6 bases and the J gene end by 2 bases; junction bases not matched to a gene: 14.

The chain uses TRBV7-3 and TRBJ2-7; D possibly corresponds to TRBD2 (6 bases). V shed 5 bases and J shed 3 bases, with 11 bases lying between them. The CDR3 extends over 13 amino acids. Germline-derived CDR1 and CDR2 are SGHTA and FQGTGA. This chain's CDR3 is CASSPGGIYEQYF. The CDR3 bases are TGTGCCAGCAGCCCCGGGGGAATCTACGAGCAGTACTTC.